This passage covers 25 T cell receptor beta chains from one sample sequenced in a study of early T cells in non-severe SARS-CoV-2 infection. TCRdb ran MiXCR on the 5' RACE reads and lists one entry per CDR3 protein. The table has 75,000 or so distinct CDR3 sequences, approximately 10% seen once. Sequences were obtained from whole blood. These receptors were collected from an adult who was a healthcare worker with PCR-confirmed SARS-CoV-2 infection or an uninfected control (not recorded which).

The chain links TRBV7-9 to TRBJ1-2, with D unclear. Trimming removed 1 base from V and 2 bases from J, with 11 bases in between. Germline lookup yields CDR1 SEHNR and CDR2 FQNEAQ (reference sequence). The CDR3 runs to 15 residues. CDR3 nucleotide sequence: TGTGCCAGCAGCTTAGGTGTGACGGAGAACTATGGCTACACCTTC. It specifies CASSLGVTENYGYTF.

This chain links TRBV5-5 with TRBJ1-6; the D is unclear. This CDR3 has 15 residues. The V end lost 0 bases, the J end lost 4 bases, and 8 bases lay between the germline ends. Germline CDR1 and CDR2: SGHKS and YYEKEE (reference sequence). The CDR3 region has the DNA TGTGCCAGCAGCTTGGCCGGAAGGTATAATTCACCCCTCCACTTT. It codes for CASSLAGRYNSPLHF.

The chain carries TRBV29-1 and TRBJ1-1; D is ambiguous. V gave up 7 bases and J gave up 1 base, with 4 bases separating them. The CDR3 is 10 residues long. The germline V gene has CDR1 SQVTM and CDR2 ANQGSEA. The CDR3 region is CSAENTEAFF. The DNA for the CDR3 is TGCAGCGCCGAGAACACTGAAGCTTTCTTT.

This clonotype has more than one count but fewer than ten. This chain connects TRBV5-1 to TRBJ2-3; 9 bases line up with TRBD1. The junction had 6 bases not matched to a gene; V was cut back by 0 bases and J by 4 bases. The CDR3 spans 16 residues. Germline CDR1 SGHRS, CDR2 YFSETQ. CDR3 nucleotides: TGCGCCAGCAGCTTGGCCGGACAGGGGTTCGCAGATACGCAGTATTTT. It yields the protein CASSLAGQGFADTQYF.

The CDR3 DNA is TGCAGTGCTAGAGATTACGGTAGGGGCCAAGAGACCCAGTACTTC. Protein sequence: CSARDYGRGQETQYF. The rearrangement links TRBV20-1 to TRBJ2-5; maybe TRBD1 (5 bases). V lost 0 bases, J lost 1 base, and 12 bases lay in between. Germline values: CDR1 DFQATT, CDR2 SNEGSKA (reference sequence). There are 15 residues in the CDR3.

The J gene is TRBJ2-2, the V gene TRBV9; D is unclear. The CDR3 has 15 amino acids. CDR1 and CDR2 (germline): SGDLS, YYNGEE. V was shortened by 0 bases and J by 5 bases, with 11 bases between the two germline ends. The CDR3 bases are TGTGCCAGCAGCGTAGGGTCCTTGGGTACCGGGGAGCTGTTTTTT. Its protein product is CASSVGSLGTGELFF. Combining the CDR3 with reference TRBV9 and TRBJ2-2 gives the whole variable domain DSGVTQTPKHLITATGQRVTLRCSPRSGDLSVYWYQQSLDQGLQFLIQYYNGEERAKGNILERFSAQQFPDLHSELNLSSLELGDSALYFCASSVGSLGTGELFFGEGSRLTVL.

As regards this clonotype: One end of the junction is discordant with germline, which a read error may explain. The chain uses TRBV29-1 and TRBJ2-1; no definite D call. The CDR3 covers 12 residues. Germline V gene sequence: CDR1 SQVTM, CDR2 ANQGSEA. DNA of the CDR3: TGCAGCGTTGATTCGGCTCGTAATGAGCAGCTCTTC. It yields the protein CSVDSARNEQLF.

This clonotype was observed a handful of times. V usage is TRBV7-8 and J usage is TRBJ2-7, with D uncertain. The CDR3 spans 14 residues. Germline assignment: CDR1 SGHVS and CDR2 FQNEAQ. The germline V and J ends were trimmed by 9 bases and 0 bases, with 15 bases remaining between them. CDR3 nucleotides: TGTGCCAGTAGACCCGTGGGCAACTCCTACGAGCAGTACTTC. Amino acid sequence: CASRPVGNSYEQYF.

This clonotype was detected many times. This rearrangement joins TRBV6-5 to TRBJ1-4, with D perhaps TRBD1 (5 bases). Trimming shortened V by 2 bases and J by 5 bases, and 18 bases separated the two germline ends. The CDR3 runs 17 residues. CDR1 and CDR2 from the germline V gene are MNHEY and SVGAGI. DNA of the CDR3: TGTGCCAGCAGTTACAAGGCAGGGCTCAATTCAAATGAAAAACTGTTTTTT. The encoded protein is CASSYKAGLNSNEKLFF.

This clonotype was detected a few times. The genes are TRBV18 and TRBJ2-1; 13 bases match TRBD2. The CDR3 spans 16 residues. Germline V lookup: CDR1 KGHSH, CDR2 LQKENI. V lost 6 bases, J lost 0 bases, and 2 bases stayed unmatched. The CDR3 DNA is TGTGCCAGCTCGGGACTAGCGGGAACCTCCTACAATGAGCAGTTCTTC. Translating it yields CASSGLAGTSYNEQFF.

The chain recombines TRBV7-8 with TRBJ2-2, with 9 bases identical to TRBD1. Per germline, CDR1 SGHVS and CDR2 FQNEAQ. The CDR3 is made up of 15 amino acids. V trimming: 4 bases; J trimming: 6 bases; junction bases outside the gene matches: 6. The CDR3 nucleotides read TGTGCCAGCAGCTGGGGACAGGGTTTCTCCGGGGAGCTGTTTTTT. Its translation: CASSWGQGFSGELFF. Full variable domain (rest looked up from reference TRBV7-8 and TRBJ2-2): GAGVSQSPRYKVAKRGQDVALRCDPISGHVSLFWYQQALGQGPEFLTYFQNEAQLDKSGLPSDRFFAERPEGSVSTLKIQRTQQEDSAVYLCASSWGQGFSGELFFGEGSRLTVL.

Worth noting for this clonotype: This could be a read error, since a much larger clone is one nucleotide away. The chain combines TRBV6-2 or TRBV6-3 with TRBJ2-2; D may be TRBD1 or TRBD2 (5 bases each). Per germline, CDR1 MNHEY and CDR2 SVGEGT. V was clipped by 7 bases and J by 13 bases, with 19 bases between them. The CDR3 sequence is 13 residues long. The CDR3 is CASTPVGASRLFF. Written as DNA, the CDR3 is TGTGCCAGCACCCCCGTCGGGGCTAGCCGGCTGTTTTTT.

J is TRBJ1-1 and V is TRBV29-1; D unclear. The V end was cut by 6 bases, the J end by 0 bases, with 11 bases between. The CDR3 consists of 13 residues. The germline V gene encodes CDR1 SQVTM and CDR2 ANQGSEA. DNA for the CDR3: TGCAGCGTGGGGAGGGTTATGAACACTGAAGCTTTCTTT. Encoded protein: CSVGRVMNTEAFF. The full variable domain, its missing parts supplied by reference TRBV29-1 and TRBJ1-1, is SAVISQKPSRDICQRGTSLTIQCQVDSQVTMMFWYRQQPGQSLTLIATANQGSEATYESGFVIDKFPISRPNLTFSTLTVSNMSPEDSSIYLCSVGRVMNTEAFFGQGTRLTVV.

This clonotype qualifies as large. V gene TRBV12-3 or TRBV12-4 combines with J gene TRBJ1-6, with D hard to call. Trimming cost V 6 bases and J 9 bases, with 12 bases left between them. This CDR3 comprises 13 residues. CDR3 protein: CASSLNLGSPLHF. As DNA, the CDR3 is TGTGCCAGCAGCCTAAATTTGGGTTCACCCCTCCACTTT.

Ten or more counts support this clonotype. V and J are TRBV20-1 and TRBJ2-3; D is perhaps TRBD2 (6 bases). Germline loops: CDR1 DFQATT, CDR2 SNEGSKA (reference sequence). V was pared by 3 bases and J by 2 bases, with 12 bases between. The CDR3 is made up of 14 amino acids. CDR3 sequence: CSASPGGITDTQYF. The CDR3, as DNA: TGCAGTGCTAGTCCCGGGGGTATCACAGATACGCAGTATTTT.

This clonotype has at least ten counts. The gene calls are TRBV12-3 or TRBV12-4 and TRBJ2-7; D is tentatively TRBD1 or TRBD2 (6 bases each). The CDR3 covers 13 residues. The V gene lost 5 bases and the J gene lost 2 bases, with 10 bases spanning the gap. CDR3 loop: CASSTRDTYEQYF. The CDR3 nucleotides read TGTGCCAGCAGTACGCGGGACACCTACGAGCAGTACTTC.

The gene calls are TRBV2 and TRBJ2-1; no definite D call. CDR1 and CDR2 from the germline V gene are SNHLY and FYNNEI. V shed 1 base and J shed 0 bases, with 7 bases lying between them. The CDR3 is 15 amino acids. The CDR3 bases are TGTGCCAGCAGTGAAGTGGCAAGCTCCTACAATGAGCAGTTCTTC. Protein sequence: CASSEVASSYNEQFF.

This clonotype was observed a handful of times. J is TRBJ2-1 and V is TRBV7-3, with 9 bases aligning to TRBD2. Trimming removed 5 bases from V and 9 bases from J; junction bases left unmatched: 5. This CDR3 has 13 amino acids. The germline V gene has CDR1 SGHTA and CDR2 FQGTGA. The CDR3 DNA is TGTGCCAGCAGCACTACAGCGGGAGGTGAGCAGTTCTTC. Translation gives CASSTTAGGEQFF.

The sample holds a few counts of this clonotype. V gene TRBV29-1 combines with J gene TRBJ2-5, with D unclear. Germline V lookup: CDR1 SQVTM, CDR2 ANQGSEA. CDR3 length equals 13 residues. V lost 3 bases and J lost 1, with 9 bases in between. CDR3 loop: CSVDHLPQETQYF. In DNA, the CDR3 is TGCAGCGTTGATCATTTACCCCAAGAGACCCAGTACTTC.

At least ten counts were recorded for this clonotype. The chain carries TRBV11-2 and TRBJ2-7, with 7 bases fitting TRBD1. The length of the CDR3 is 14 residues. Germline V lookup: CDR1 SGHAT, CDR2 FQNNGV. With V trimmed by 5 bases and J by 4 bases, 8 bases remained unmatched. CDR3: CASSHRPRGYEQYF. The CDR3 region has the DNA TGTGCCAGCAGCCACCGGCCCAGGGGGTACGAGCAGTACTTC.

This clonotype has a handful of counts. V and J are TRBV5-1 and TRBJ1-5; D is perhaps TRBD1 (6 bases). The CDR3 covers 15 residues. Trimming cost V 4 bases and J 4 bases, with 15 bases left between them. Germline CDR1 SGHRS, CDR2 YFSETQ. The CDR3 spells CASSPTTGPNQPQHF. The CDR3 DNA sequence: TGCGCCAGCAGCCCGACCACAGGGCCGAATCAGCCCCAGCATTTT. Filled out from reference TRBV5-1 and TRBJ1-5, the complete variable domain reads KAGVTQTPRYLIKTRGQQVTLSCSPISGHRSVSWYQQTPGQGLQFLFEYFSETQRNKGNFPGRFSGRQFSNSRSEMNVSTLELGDSALYLCASSPTTGPNQPQHFGDGTRLSIL.

This clonotype was recorded only once. The rearrangement links TRBV7-9 to TRBJ2-3, with 9 positions matching TRBD1. CDR3 size: 15 residues. From germline, CDR1 is SEHNR and CDR2 FQNEAQ (reference sequence). The trim removed 5 bases at V and 4 bases at J, leaving 7 bases unmatched. The CDR3 nucleotides are TGTGCCAGCAGCCCCGGGACAGGGTCCCCAGATACGCAGTATTTT. This sequence encodes CASSPGTGSPDTQYF.

There are many counts of this clonotype. The chain is built from TRBV4-2 and TRBJ1-6, with D unclear. V shed 0 bases and J shed 7 bases, with 7 bases lying between them. Germline V gene sequence: CDR1 LGHNA, CDR2 YNFKEQ. The CDR3 is 14 amino acids. CDR3 coding DNA: TGTGCCAGCAGCCAAGAAGTCAGGAATTCACCCCTCCACTTT. It codes for CASSQEVRNSPLHF.

This clonotype has just a few counts. This chain joins TRBV11-2 and TRBJ1-2; no clear D gene. The CDR3 length is 13 residues. Germline V gene lookup returns CDR1 SGHAT and CDR2 FQNNGV. V lost 1 base and J lost 6, with 9 bases in between. The CDR3: CASSLVLGDGYTF. The CDR3 DNA is TGTGCCAGCAGCTTAGTCCTAGGCGATGGCTACACCTTC.

The chain employs TRBV4-1 and TRBJ2-7, with 10 nucleotides matching TRBD2. V was clipped by 5 bases and J by 3 bases; unmatched bases: 13. The CDR3 totals 17 residues. Germline CDR1 MGHRA, CDR2 YSYEKL. The CDR3 nucleotides are TGCGCCAGCAGCTCGGTCAGCGGGAGGGCCCTAGGCTACGAGCAGTACTTC. It codes for CASSSVSGRALGYEQYF.